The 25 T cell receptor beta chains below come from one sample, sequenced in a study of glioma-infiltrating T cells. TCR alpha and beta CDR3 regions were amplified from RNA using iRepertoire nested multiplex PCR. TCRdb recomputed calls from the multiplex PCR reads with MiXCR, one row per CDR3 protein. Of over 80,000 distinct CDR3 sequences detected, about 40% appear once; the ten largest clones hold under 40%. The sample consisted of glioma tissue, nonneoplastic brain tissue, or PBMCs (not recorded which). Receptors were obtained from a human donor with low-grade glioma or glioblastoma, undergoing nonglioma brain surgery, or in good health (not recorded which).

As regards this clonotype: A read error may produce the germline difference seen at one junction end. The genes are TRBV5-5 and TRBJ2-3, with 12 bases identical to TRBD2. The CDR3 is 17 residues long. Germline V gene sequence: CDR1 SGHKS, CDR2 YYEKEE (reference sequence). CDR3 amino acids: CASSSMASGGATDTQCF. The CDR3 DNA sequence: TGTGCCAGCAGCTCCATGGCTAGCGGGGGGGCGACAGATACGCAGTGTTTT.

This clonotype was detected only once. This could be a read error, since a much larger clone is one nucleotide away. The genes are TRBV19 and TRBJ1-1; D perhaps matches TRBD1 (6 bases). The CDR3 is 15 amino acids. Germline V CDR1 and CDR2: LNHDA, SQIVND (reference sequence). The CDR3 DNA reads TGTGCCAGTAGTATTCGAGGGGGGGTGAACACTGAAGCTTCCTTT. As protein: CASSIRGGVNTEASF. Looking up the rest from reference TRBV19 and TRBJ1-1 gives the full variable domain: DGGITQSPKYLFRKEGQNVTLSCEQNLNHDAMYWYRQDPGQGLRLIYYSQIVNDFQKGDIAEGYSVSREKKESFPLTVTSAQKNPTAFYLCASSIRGGVNTEASFGQGTRLTVV.

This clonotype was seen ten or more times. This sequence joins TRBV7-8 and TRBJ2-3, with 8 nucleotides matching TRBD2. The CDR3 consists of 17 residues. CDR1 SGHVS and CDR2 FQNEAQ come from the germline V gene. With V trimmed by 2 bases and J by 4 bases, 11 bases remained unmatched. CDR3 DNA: TGTGCCAGCAGCTTACTACCCGGGACTAGACAGGCAGATACGCAGTATTTT. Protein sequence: CASSLLPGTRQADTQYF.

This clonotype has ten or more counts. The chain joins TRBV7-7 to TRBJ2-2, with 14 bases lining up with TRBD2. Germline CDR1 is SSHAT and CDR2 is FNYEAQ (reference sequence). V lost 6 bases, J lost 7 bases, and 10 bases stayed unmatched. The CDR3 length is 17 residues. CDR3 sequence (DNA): TGTGCCAGCAGTCGCGGACTAGCGGGAGGAAATAGCGGGGAGCTGTTTTTT. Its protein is CASSRGLAGGNSGELFF.

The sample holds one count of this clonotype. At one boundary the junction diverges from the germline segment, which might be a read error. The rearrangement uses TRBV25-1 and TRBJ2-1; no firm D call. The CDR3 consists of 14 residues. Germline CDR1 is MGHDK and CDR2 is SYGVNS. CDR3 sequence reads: CASDMASSYNERFF. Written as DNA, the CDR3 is TGTGCCAGTGACATGGCCAGCTCCTACAATGAGCGGTTCTTC.

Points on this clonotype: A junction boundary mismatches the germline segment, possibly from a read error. CDR3 region: CASQMTGGSCEQYF. The CDR3 DNA reads TGTGCCAGCCAAATGACCGGGGGATCCTGCGAGCAGTACTTT. The chain joins TRBV28 to TRBJ2-7, with a possible D match to TRBD2 (6 bases). The CDR3 consists of 14 residues. Germline CDR1 and CDR2: MDHEN and SYDVKM.

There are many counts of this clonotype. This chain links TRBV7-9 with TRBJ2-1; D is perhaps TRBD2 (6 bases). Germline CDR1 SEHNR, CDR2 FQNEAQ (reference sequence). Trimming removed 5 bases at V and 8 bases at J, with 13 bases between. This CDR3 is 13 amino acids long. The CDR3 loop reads CASSDSTSYEQFF. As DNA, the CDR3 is TGTGCCAGCAGCGATTCGACTAGTTATGAGCAGTTCTTC.

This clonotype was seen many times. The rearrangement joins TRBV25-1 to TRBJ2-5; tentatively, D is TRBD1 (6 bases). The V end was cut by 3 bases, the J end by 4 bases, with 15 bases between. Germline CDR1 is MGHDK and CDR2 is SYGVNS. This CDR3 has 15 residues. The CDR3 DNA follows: TGTGCCAGCAGTGACACCCTCAGGGGTGGAGAGACCCAGTACTTC. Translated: CASSDTLRGGETQYF.

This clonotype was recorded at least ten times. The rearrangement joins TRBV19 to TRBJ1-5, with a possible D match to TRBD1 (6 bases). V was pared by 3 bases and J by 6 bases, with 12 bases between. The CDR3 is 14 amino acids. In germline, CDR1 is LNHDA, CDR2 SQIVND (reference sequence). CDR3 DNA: TGTGCCAGTAGTATTGCAGGGGCCGGTCAGCCCCAGCATTTT. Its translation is CASSIAGAGQPQHF. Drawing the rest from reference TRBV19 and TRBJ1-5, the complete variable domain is DGGITQSPKYLFRKEGQNVTLSCEQNLNHDAMYWYRQDPGQGLRLIYYSQIVNDFQKGDIAEGYSVSREKKESFPLTVTSAQKNPTAFYLCASSIAGAGQPQHFGDGTRLSIL.

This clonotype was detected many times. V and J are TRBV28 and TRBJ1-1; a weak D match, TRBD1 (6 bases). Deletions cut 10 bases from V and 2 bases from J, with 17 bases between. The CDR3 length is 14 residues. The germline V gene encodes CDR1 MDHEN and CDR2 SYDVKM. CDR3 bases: TGTGCCATCGGGAGGGGGGCGCAAAACACTGAAGCTTTCTTT. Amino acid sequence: CAIGRGAQNTEAFF.

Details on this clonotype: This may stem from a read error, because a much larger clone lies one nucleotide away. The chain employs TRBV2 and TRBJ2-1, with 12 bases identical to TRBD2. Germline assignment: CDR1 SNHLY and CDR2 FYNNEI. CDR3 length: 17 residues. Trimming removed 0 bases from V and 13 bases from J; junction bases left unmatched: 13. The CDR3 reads CASSEALAGGRLETQFF. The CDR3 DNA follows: TGTGCCAGCAGTGAAGCGCTAGCGGGGGGGCGTTTAGAGACCCAGTTCTTC.

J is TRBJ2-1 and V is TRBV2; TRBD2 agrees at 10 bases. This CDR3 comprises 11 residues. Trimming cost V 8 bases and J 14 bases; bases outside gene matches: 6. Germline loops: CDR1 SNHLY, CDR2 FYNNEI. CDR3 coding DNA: TGTGCCAGCGAGATAGCGGGAGGAAAGTTCTTC. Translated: CASEIAGGKFF.

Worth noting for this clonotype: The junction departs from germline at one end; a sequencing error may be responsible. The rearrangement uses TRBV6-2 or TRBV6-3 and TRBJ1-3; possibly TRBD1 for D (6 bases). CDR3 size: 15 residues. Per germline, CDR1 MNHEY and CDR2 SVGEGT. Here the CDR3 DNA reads TGTGCCAGCAGACCGGACAGCGCTTCTGGAGACACCATATATTTT. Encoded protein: CASRPDSASGDTIYF.

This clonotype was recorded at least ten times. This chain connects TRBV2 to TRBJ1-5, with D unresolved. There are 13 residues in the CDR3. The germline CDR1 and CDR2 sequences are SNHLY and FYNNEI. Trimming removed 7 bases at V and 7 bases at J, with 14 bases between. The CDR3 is CASTEIQEQPQHF. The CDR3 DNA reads TGTGCCAGCACCGAGATTCAGGAGCAGCCCCAGCATTTT.

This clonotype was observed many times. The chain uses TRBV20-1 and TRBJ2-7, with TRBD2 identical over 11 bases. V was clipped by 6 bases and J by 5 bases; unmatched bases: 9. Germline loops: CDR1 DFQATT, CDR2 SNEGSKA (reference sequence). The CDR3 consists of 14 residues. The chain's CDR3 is CSATSGRDLHEQYF. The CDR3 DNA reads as TGCAGTGCAACTAGCGGGAGAGATCTTCACGAGCAGTACTTC.

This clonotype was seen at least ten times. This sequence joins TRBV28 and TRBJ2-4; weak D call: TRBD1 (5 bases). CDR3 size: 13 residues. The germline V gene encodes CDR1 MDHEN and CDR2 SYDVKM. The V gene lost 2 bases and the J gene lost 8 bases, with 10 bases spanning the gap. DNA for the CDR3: TGTGCCAGCAGTTTACAGGGCCCGGACATTCAGTACTTC. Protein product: CASSLQGPDIQYF.

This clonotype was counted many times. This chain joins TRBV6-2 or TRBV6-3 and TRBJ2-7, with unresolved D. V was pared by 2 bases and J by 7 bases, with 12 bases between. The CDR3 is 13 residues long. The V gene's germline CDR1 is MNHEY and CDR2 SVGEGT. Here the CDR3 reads CASSYTVSWEQYF. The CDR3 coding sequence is TGTGCCAGCAGTTACACCGTCAGTTGGGAGCAGTACTTC.

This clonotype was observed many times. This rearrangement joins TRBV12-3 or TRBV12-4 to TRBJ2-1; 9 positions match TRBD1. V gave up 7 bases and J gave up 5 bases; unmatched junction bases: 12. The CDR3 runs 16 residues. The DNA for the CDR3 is TGTGCCAGCAAAGGAACAGGGGGCTTTGGAAACAATGAGCAGTTCTTC. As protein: CASKGTGGFGNNEQFF.

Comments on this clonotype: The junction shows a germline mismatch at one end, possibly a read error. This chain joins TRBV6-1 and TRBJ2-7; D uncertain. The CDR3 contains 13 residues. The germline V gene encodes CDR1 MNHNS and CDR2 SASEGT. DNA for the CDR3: TGTGCCAGCAGTGAGGGCGGAAGCTATGAGCACTCCTTC. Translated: CASSEGGSYEHSF.

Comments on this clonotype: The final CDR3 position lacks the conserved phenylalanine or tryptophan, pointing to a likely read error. The CDR3 DNA is TGTGCCAGCAGTTCGTCCGAGAAAGCCTATGGCTACACCCTC. Protein sequence: CASSSSEKAYGYTL. V usage is TRBV25-1 and J usage is TRBJ1-2, with D unclear. This CDR3 spans 14 amino acids. V was clipped by 5 bases and J by 4 bases, with 14 bases between them. Germline V gene data show CDR1 as MGHDK and CDR2 as SYGVNS.

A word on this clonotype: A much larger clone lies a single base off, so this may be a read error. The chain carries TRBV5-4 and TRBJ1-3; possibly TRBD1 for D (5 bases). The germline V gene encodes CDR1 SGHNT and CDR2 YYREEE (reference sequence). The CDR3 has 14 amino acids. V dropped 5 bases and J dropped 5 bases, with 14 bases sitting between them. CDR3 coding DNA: TGTGCCAGCAGAATACTGGGGGGGAGAAACACCATATATTTT. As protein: CASRILGGRNTIYF.

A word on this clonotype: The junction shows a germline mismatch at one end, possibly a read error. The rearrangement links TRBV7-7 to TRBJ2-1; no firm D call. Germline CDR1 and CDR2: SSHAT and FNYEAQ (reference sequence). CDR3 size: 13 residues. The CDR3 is CASSAAYSPEQLF. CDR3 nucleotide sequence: TGCGCCAGCTCGGCGGCTTATTCTCCTGAGCAGCTCTTC.

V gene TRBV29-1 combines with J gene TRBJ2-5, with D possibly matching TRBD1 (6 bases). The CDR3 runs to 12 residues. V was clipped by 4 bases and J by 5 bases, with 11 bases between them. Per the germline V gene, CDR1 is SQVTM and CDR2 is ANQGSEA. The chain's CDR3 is CSVVAGVETQYF. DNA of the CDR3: TGCAGCGTTGTTGCAGGGGTGGAGACCCAGTACTTC.

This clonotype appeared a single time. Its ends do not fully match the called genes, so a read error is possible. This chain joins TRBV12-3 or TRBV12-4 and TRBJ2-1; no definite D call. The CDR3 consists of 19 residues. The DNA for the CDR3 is TGTGCCAGCAGTTTAGTGCTTGGACCCATGCTTCACTCCTACAATGAGGAGTTCTTC. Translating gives CASSLVLGPMLHSYNEEFF.

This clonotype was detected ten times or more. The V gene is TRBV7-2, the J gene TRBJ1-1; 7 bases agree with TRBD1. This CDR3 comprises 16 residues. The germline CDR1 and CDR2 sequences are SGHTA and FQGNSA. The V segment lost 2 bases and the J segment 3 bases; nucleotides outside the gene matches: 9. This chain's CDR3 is CASSLQRNRGDTEAFF. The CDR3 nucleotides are TGTGCCAGCAGCTTACAACGTAACAGGGGCGACACTGAAGCTTTCTTT.